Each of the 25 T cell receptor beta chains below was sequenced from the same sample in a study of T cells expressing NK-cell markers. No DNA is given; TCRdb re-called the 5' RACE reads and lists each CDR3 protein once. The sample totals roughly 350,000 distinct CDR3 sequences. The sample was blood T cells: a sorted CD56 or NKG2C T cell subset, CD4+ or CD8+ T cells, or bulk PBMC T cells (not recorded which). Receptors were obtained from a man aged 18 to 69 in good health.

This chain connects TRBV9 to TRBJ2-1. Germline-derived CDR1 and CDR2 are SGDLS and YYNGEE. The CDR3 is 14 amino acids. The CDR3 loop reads CASSGYSRNNEQFF.

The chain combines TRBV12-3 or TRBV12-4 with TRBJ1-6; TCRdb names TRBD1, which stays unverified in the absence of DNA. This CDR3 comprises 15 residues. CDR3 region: CASSSQDRGLSPLHF.

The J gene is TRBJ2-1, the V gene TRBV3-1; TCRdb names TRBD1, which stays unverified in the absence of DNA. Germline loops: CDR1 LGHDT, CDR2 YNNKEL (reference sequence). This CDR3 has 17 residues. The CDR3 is CASSQEIPGRGKNEQFF.

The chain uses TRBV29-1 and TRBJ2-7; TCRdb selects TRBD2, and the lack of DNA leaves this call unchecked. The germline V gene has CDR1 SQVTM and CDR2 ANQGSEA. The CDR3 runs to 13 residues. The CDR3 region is CSVALGLFDEQYF.

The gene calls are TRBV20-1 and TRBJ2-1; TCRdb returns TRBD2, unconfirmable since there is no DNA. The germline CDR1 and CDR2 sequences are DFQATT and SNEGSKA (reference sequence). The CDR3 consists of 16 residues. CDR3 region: CSARFIPGPTGTEQFF.

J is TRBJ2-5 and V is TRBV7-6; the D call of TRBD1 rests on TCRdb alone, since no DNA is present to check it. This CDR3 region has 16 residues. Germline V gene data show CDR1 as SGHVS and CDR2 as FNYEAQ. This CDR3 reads CASSSPLRLKGETQYF.

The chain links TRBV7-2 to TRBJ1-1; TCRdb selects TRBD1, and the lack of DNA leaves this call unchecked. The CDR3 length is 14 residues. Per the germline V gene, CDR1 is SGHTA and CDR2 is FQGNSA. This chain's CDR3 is CASSFDRGGTEAFF.

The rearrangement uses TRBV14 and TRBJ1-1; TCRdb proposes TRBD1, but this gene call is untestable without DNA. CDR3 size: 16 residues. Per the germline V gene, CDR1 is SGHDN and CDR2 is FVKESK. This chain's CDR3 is CASSPLWGSRDTEAFF.

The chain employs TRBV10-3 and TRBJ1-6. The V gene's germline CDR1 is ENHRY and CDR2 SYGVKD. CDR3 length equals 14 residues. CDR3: CAISESSRNSPLHF.

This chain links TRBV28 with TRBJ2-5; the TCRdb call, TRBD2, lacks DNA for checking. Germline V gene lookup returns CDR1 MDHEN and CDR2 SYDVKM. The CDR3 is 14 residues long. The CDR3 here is CASGLAGRWETQYF.

The CDR3 sequence: CATAGGVTEAFF. The gene calls are TRBV6-6 and TRBJ1-1. CDR3 length: 12 residues. Germline V gives CDR1 MNHNY, CDR2 SVGAGI (reference sequence).

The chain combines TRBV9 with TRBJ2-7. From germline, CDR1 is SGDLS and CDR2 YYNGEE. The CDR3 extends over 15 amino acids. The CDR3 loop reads CASSVDSRGYHEQYF.

CDR3: CASARGYTSSYNEQFF. The chain uses TRBV6-1 and TRBJ2-1; TCRdb reports TRBD1, a call that lacks DNA to check it against. CDR1 is MNHNS and CDR2 is SASEGT in the germline V gene. This CDR3 region has 16 residues.

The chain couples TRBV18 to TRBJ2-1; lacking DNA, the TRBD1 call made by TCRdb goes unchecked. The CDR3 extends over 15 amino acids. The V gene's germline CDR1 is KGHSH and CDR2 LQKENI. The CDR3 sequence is CASSPSGSGDNEQFF.

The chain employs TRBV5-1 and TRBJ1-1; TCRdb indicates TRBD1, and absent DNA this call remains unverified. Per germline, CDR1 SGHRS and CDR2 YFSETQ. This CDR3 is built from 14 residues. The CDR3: CASREGQGFTEAFF.

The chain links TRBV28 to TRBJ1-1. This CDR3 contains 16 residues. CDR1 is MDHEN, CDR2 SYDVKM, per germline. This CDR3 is CASTSGGASRNTEAFF. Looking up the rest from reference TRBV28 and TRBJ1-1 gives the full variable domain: DVKVTQSSRYLVKRTGEKVFLECVQDMDHENMFWYRQDPGLGLRLIYFSYDVKMKEKGDIPEGYSVSREKKERFSLILESASTNQTSMYLCASTSGGASRNTEAFFGQGTRLTVV.

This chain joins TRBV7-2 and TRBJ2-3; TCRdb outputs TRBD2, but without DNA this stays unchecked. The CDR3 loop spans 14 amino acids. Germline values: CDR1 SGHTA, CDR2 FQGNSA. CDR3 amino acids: CASSSGLVGDTQYF.

The chain's CDR3 is CASSGMLLYRIGGYTF. The chain employs TRBV12-3 or TRBV12-4 and TRBJ1-2; TCRdb's assignment of TRBD1 cannot be checked, as there is no DNA. The CDR3 is 16 amino acids.

CDR3 region: CASRWRANEKLFF. The chain employs TRBV5-1 and TRBJ1-4. Germline V gene lookup returns CDR1 SGHRS and CDR2 YFSETQ. The CDR3 extends over 13 amino acids. Full variable domain (outside the CDR3, taken from reference TRBV5-1 and TRBJ1-4): KAGVTQTPRYLIKTRGQQVTLSCSPISGHRSVSWYQQTPGQGLQFLFEYFSETQRNKGNFPGRFSGRQFSNSRSEMNVSTLELGDSALYLCASRWRANEKLFFGSGTQLSVL.

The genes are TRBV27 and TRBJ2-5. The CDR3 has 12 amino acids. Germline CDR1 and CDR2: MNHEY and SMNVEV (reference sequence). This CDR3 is CASSTRQETQYF.

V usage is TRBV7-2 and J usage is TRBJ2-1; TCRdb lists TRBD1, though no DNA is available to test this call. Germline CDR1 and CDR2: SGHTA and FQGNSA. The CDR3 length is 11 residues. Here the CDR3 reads CASGGLNEQFF.

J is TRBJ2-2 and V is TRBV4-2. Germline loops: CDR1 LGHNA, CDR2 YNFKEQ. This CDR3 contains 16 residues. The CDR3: CASSQESRGSTGELFF.

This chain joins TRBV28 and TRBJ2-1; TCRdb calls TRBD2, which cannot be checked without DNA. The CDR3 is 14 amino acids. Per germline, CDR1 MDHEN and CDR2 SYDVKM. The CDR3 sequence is CASSLSPPRWEQFF.

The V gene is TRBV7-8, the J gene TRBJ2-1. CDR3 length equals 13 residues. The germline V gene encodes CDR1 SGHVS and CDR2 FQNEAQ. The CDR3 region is CASSQPLAPEQFF.

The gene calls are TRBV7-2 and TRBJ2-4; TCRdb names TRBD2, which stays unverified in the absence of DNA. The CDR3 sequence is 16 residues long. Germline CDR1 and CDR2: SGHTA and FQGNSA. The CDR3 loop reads CASSLSPSGGKNIQYF.